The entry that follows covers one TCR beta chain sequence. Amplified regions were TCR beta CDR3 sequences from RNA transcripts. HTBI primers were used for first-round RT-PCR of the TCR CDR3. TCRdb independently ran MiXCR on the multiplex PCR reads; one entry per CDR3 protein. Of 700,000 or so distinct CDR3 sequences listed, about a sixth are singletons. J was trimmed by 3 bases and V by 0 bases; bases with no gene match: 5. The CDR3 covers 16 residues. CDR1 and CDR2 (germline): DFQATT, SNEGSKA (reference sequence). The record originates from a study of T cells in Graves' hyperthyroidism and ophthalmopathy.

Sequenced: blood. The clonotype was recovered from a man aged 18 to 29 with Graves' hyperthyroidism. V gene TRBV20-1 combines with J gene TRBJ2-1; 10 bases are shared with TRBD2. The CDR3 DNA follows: TGCAGTGCTAGAGATCACCCTAGCGGGAGCTACAATGAGCAGTTCTTC. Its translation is CSARDHPSGSYNEQFF.